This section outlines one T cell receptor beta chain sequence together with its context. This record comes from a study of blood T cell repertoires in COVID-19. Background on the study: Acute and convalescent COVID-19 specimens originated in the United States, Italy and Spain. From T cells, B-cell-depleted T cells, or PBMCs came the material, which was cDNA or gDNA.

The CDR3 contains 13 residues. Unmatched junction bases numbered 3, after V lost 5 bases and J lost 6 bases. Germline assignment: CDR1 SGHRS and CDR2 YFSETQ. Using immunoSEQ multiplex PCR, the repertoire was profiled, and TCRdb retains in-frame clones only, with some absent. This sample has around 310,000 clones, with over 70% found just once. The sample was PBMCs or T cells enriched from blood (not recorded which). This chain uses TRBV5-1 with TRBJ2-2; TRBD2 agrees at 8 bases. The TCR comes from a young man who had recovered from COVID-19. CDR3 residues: CASSPGLAGELFF. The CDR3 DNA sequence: TGCGCCAGCAGTCCGGGACTAGCCGGGGAGCTGTTTTTT.